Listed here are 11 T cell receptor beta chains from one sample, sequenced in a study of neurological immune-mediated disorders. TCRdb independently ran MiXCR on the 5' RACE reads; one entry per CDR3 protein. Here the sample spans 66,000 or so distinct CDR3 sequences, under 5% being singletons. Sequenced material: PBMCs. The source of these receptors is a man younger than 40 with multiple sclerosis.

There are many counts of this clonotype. The CDR3 spells CSARAWDRGDTEAFF. The DNA of the CDR3 is TGCAGTGCTAGAGCGTGGGACAGGGGGGATACTGAAGCTTTCTTT. The rearrangement uses TRBV20-1 and TRBJ1-1; 11 bases map to TRBD1. This CDR3 comprises 15 residues. From germline, CDR1 is DFQATT and CDR2 SNEGSKA (reference sequence). V trimming: 1 base; J trimming: 5 bases; junction bases outside the gene matches: 6.

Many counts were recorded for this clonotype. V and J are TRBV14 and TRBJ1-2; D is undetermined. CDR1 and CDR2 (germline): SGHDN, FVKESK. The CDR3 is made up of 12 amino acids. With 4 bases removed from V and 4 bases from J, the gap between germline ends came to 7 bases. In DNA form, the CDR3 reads TGTGCCAGCAGCCCGGAGGTCTATGGCTACACCTTC. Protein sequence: CASSPEVYGYTF. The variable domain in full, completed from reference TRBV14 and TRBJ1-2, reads EAGVTQFPSHSVIEKGQTVTLRCDPISGHDNLYWYRRVMGKEIKFLLHFVKESKQDESGMPNNRFLAERTGGTYSTLKVQPAELEDSGVYFCASSPEVYGYTFGSGTRLTVV.

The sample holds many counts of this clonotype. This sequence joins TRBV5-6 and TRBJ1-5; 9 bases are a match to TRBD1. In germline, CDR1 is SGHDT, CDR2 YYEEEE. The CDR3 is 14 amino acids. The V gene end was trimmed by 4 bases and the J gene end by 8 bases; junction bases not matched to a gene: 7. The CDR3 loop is CASSLWTGVEPQHF. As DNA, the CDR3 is TGTGCCAGCAGCCTTTGGACAGGGGTAGAGCCCCAGCATTTT.

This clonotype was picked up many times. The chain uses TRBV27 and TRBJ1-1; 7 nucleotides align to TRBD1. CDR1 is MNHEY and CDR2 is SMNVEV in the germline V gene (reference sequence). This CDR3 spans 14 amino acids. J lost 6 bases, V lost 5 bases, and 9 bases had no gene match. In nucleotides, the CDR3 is TGTGCCAGCAGTGCCGGAACTGACAGGGCTGAAGCTTTCTTT. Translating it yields CASSAGTDRAEAFF.

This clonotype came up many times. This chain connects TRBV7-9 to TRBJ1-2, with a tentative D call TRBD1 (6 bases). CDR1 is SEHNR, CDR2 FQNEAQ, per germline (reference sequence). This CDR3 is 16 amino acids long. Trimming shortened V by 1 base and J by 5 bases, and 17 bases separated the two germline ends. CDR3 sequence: CASSLGSGQGIYGYTF. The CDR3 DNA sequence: TGTGCCAGCAGCTTAGGGAGCGGGCAGGGGATATATGGCTACACCTTC.

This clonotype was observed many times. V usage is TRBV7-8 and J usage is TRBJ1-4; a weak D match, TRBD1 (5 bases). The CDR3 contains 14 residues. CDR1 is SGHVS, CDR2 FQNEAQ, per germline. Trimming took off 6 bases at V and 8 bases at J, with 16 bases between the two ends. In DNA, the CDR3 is TGTGCCAGCAGGTCCGGGACGAGCGAAGAAAAACTGTTTTTT. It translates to CASRSGTSEEKLFF.

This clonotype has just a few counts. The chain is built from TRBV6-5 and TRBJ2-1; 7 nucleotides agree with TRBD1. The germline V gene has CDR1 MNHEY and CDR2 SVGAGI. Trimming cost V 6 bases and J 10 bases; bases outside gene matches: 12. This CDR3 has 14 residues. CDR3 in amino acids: CASSRQTGVEEQFF. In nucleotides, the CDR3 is TGTGCCAGCAGCCGACAAACAGGGGTTGAGGAGCAGTTCTTC.

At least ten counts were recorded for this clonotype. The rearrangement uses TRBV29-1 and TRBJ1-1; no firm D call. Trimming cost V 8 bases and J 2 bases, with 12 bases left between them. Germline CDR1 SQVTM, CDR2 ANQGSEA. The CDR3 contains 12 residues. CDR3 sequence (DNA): TGCAGCCATATTCGGGTTAACACTGAAGCTTTCTTT. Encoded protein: CSHIRVNTEAFF.

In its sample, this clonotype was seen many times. As DNA, the CDR3 is TGCGCCAGCAGCCATCCTCAGGGATCGAGCAATCAGCCCCAGCATTTT. As protein: CASSHPQGSSNQPQHF. The genes are TRBV4-1 and TRBJ1-5, with D perhaps TRBD1 (5 bases). Germline values: CDR1 MGHRA, CDR2 YSYEKL. The CDR3 is 16 amino acids. With 3 bases removed from V and 1 base from J, the gap between germline ends came to 13 bases.

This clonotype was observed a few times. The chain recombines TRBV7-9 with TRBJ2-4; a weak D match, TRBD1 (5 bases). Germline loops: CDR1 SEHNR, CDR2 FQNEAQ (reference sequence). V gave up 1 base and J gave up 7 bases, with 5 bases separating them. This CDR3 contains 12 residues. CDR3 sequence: CASSLEGNIQYF. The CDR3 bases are TGTGCCAGCAGCTTAGAGGGGAACATTCAGTACTTC.

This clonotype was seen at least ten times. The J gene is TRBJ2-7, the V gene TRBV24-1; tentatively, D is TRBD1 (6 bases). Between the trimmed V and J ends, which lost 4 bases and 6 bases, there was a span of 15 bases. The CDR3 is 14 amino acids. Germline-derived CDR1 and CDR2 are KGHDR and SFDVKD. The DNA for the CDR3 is TGTGCCACCAGTGACCCCGGTAGGGGGAGCGAGCAGTACTTC. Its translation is CATSDPGRGSEQYF.